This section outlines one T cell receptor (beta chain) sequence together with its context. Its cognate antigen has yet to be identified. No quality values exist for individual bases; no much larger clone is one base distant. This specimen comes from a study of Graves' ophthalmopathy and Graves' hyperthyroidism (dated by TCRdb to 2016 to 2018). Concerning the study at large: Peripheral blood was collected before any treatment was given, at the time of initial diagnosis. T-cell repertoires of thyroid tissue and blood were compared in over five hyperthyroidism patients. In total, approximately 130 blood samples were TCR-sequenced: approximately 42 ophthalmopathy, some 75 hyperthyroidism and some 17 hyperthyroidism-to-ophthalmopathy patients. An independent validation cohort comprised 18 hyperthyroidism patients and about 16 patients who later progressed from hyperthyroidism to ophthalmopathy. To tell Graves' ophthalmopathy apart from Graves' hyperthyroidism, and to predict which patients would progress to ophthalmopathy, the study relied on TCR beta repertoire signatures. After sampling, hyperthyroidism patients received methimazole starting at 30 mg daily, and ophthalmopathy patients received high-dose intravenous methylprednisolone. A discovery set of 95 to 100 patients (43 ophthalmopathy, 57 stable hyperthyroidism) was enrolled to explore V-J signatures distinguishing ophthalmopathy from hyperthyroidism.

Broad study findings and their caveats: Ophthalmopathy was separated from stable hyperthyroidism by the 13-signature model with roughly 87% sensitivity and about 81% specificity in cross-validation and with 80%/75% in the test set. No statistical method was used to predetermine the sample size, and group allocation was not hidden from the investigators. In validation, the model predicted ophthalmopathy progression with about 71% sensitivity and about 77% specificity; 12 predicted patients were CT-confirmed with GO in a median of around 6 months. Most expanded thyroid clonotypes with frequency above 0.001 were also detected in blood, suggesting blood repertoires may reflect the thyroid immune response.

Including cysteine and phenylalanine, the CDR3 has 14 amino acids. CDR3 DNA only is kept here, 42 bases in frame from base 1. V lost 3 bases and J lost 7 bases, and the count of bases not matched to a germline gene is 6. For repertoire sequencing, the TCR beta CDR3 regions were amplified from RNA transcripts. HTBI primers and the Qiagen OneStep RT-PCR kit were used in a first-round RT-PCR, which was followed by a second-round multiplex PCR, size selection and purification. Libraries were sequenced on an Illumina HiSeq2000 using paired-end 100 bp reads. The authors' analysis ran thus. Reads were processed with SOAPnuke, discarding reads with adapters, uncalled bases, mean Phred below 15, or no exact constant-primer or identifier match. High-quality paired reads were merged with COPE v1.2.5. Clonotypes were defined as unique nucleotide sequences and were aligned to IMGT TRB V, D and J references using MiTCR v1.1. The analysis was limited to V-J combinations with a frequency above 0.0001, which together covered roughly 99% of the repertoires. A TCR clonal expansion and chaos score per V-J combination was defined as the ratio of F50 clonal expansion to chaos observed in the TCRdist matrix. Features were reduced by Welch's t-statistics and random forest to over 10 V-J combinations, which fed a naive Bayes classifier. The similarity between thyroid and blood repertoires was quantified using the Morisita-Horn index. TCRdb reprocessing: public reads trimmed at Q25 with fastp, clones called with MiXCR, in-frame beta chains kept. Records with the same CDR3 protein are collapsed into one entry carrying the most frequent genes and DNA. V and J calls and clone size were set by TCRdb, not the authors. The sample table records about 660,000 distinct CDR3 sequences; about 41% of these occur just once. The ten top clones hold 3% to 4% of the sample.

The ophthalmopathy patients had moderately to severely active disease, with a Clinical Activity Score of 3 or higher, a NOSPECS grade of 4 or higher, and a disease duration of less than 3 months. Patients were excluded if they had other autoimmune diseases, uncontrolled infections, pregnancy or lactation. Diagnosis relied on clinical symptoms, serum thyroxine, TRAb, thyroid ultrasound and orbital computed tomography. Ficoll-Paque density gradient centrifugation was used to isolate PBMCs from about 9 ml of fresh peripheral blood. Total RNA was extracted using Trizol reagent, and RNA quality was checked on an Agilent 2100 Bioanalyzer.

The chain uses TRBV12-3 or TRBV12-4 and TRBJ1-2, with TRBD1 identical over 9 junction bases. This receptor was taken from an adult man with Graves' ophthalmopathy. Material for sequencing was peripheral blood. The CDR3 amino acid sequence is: CASSLPGQGSGYTF. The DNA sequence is TGTGCCAGCAGTTTGCCGGGACAGGGATCTGGCTACACCTTC.